This TCR beta chain derives from a study of blood T cells in healthy people across ages. Worth noting for this clonotype: The antigen is not known.

Whole-study results and caveats: As naive T cell percentage varied, TCR beta diversity correlated strongly with it.

CDR1 is ENHRY and CDR2 is SYGVKD in the germline V gene. This CDR3 comprises 14 residues. Losses at the gene ends were 10 bases for V and 3 bases for J; bases not matched to a gene: 7. With a J-beta primer mix and a sample-barcoded 5' primer, a second PCR ran about 6 to 11 cycles. CDR3-containing paired-end reads numbering at least 2.5 million came from each sample. A single record per CDR3 protein comes from TCRdb applying MiXCR to the 5' RACE reads. This repertoire shows about 1.4 million distinct CDR3 sequences, approximately 59% found once; its top ten account for more than 6%. V is TRBV10-3 and J is TRBJ2-3, with 10 positions matching TRBD1. Sequenced material: blood. The receptor's source is a man between 18 and 29 years old in good health. CDR3 sequence reads: CATLDRGLTDTQYF. CDR3 in DNA: TGTGCCACCTTAGACAGGGGGCTGACAGATACGCAGTATTTT.